These 3 T cell receptor beta chains came from one sample sequenced in a study of blood T cell repertoires in COVID-19. Sequencing was performed with immunoSEQ multiplex PCR; in TCRdb, only in-frame clones are kept and a portion is missing. The sample yields 350,000 to 400,000 clones, 90% to 95% seen once. Source material: PBMCs or T cells enriched from blood (not recorded which). These receptors were obtained from a woman in her 40s who had been exposed to COVID-19.

This chain joins TRBV5-4 and TRBJ1-5; D is possibly TRBD1 (5 bases). The CDR3 is made up of 16 amino acids. Trimming left V 2 bases short and J 2 bases short, with 14 bases between. The germline gives CDR1 SGHNT, CDR2 YYREEE (reference sequence). The chain's CDR3 is CASSFTGGDRNQPQHF. The CDR3, as DNA: TGTGCCAGCAGCTTTACAGGCGGTGATCGCAATCAGCCCCAGCATTTT.

This sequence joins TRBV4-1 and TRBJ1-1; D not certain. Germline CDR1 is MGHRA and CDR2 is YSYEKL. V was shortened by 1 base and J by 6 bases, with 9 bases between the two germline ends. The CDR3 totals 13 residues. In DNA form, the CDR3 reads TGCGCCAGCAGCCAAGTACCCGGAGCTGAAGCTTTCTTT. Amino acids: CASSQVPGAEAFF.

The chain carries TRBV11-3 and TRBJ2-1, with unresolved D. Trimming removed 0 bases at V and 3 bases at J, with 9 bases between. Germline V gene sequence: CDR1 SGHNT, CDR2 YENEEA. The CDR3 spans 15 residues. Here the CDR3 DNA reads TGTGCCAGCAGCTTAGATTTGGCCCGCTACAATGAGCAGTTCTTC. Amino acid sequence: CASSLDLARYNEQFF.